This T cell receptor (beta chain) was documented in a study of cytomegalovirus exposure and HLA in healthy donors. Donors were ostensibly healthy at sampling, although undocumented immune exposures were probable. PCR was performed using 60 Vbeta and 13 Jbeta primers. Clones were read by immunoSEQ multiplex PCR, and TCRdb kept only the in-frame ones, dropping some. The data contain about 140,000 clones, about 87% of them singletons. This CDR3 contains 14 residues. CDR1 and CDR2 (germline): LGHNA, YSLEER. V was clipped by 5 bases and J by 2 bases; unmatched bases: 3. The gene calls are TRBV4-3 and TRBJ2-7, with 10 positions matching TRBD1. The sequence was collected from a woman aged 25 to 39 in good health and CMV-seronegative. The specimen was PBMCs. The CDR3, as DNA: TGCGCCAGCAGCGCAGGACAGGGGGCCTACGAGCAGTACTTC. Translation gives CASSAGQGAYEQYF.